This entry features one T cell receptor (beta chain) sequence. Its antigen is not known. The sample comes from a study of beta chain features in type 1 diabetes. Study at large: Age, gender and cell yields were alike across patients and healthy donors. General study results and limits: Type 1 diabetes patients showed fewer insertions and more deletions at VDJ junctions. There was a moderate but significant shortening of TCRB CDR3s in all four CD4+ subsets of Type 1 diabetes patients.

Expressed TCRB transcripts got sequenced, as all isolated RNA was reverse transcribed. Clones were sequenced by immunoSEQ multiplex PCR, and TCRdb holds only the in-frame ones, with some missing. Among 600,000 to 700,000 clones, 9.5% to 15% were seen once, and the ten largest hold roughly 0.12%. Donors contributed one heparinised blood draw apiece, averaging approximately 0.12 L. The origin of this receptor is a man younger than 45 with type 1 diabetes. The source material was naive CD4+ T cells from blood.

This CDR3 reads CASSQEGTGPTYEQYF. CDR3 in DNA: TGCGCCAGCAGCCAAGAGGGGACAGGCCCTACCTACGAGCAGTACTTC. V and J are TRBV4-3 and TRBJ2-7, with TRBD1 matching over 8 bases. Looked up from germline, CDR1 is LGHNA and CDR2 is YSLEER. The CDR3 loop spans 16 amino acids. Trimming at V came to 0 bases and at J to 2 bases, leaving 6 bases not matched to a gene.